This note documents a single T cell receptor beta chain sequence. Its target antigen remains unknown. Within one base of it there is no much larger clone, and no base qualities were kept. The immunoSEQ Assay, a bias-controlled multiplex PCR, was used to amplify TCRbeta CDR3 regions from genomic DNA. Regarding the original processing steps: The number of nucleated cells in each sample was estimated by amplification of reference gene primers within the assay. To quantify the absolute abundance of each unique TCRbeta CDR3 rearrangement, sequence reads were collapsed and filtered. For each sample, productive Simpson clonality was calculated by taking the square root of Simpson's diversity index across productive rearrangements. Drawn from immuneACCESS, this table holds only the in-frame rearrangements with V and J called that TCRdb kept. Clones are partly lost; checked studies trace under half to an unresolved V gene and leave the rest unexplained. For V, J and clone size, that table is used; D and trimming come from the DNA. The sample data list 300,000 to 450,000 clones, and around 85% of these were observed just once. Roughly 3.6% of the sample lies in the top ten.

The sample is drawn from a study of blood T cell repertoires in COVID-19 (dated by TCRdb to the early 2020s). Looking at the study overall: Samples from collaborators originated in the United States, Italy and Spain and spanned both the acute and convalescent phases of COVID-19. HLA class I and class II types, where available, came from metadata supplied by the sample provider rather than from assay-based typing. Subjects who had been exposed to COVID-19, were actively infected with it, or had recovered from it provided the deeply sampled blood TCRbeta repertoires that made up the dataset. The samples were drawn from the first 160 participants of the ongoing ImmuneRACE study and from 1,200 or so subjects provided by 6 global collaborators. Nearly every sample came with metadata listing a de-identified subject ID, COVID-19 status, age in years and sex. The prospective study material was composed of cDNA or gDNA derived from T cells, B-cell-depleted T cells, or PBMCs. The repertoires were released in a freely available public database intended as a resource for research on the immune response to SARS-CoV-2.

The germline V gene (reference sequence) sets CDR1 to LNHDA and CDR2 to SQIVND. The CDR3 sequence holds 14 residues, the cysteine and phenylalanine included. Just the 42-base CDR3 DNA is kept, in frame starting at base 1. The junction carries 7 bases between V and J, which are trimmed by 3 bases and 0 bases respectively. What the study reported, not specific to this receptor: The amount of clinical and demographic metadata varied by source and participant and was provided uncurated.

The collaborating institutions used their own protocols to collect whole blood in K2EDTA tubes. For TCRbeta analysis, collaborators shipped samples as frozen whole blood, isolated PBMCs, or DNA extracted from either of those sample types. This chain joins TRBV19 to TRBJ2-3; the D gene is not confidently resolved. The sequence was obtained from a woman between 18 and 30 years old with acute or convalescent COVID-19. Source material: peripheral blood. The DNA sequence follows: TGTGCCAGTAGTATGACAACTAGCACAGATACGCAGTATTTT. Its product reads: CASSMTTSTDTQYF.